The 29 T cell receptor beta chains reported below all come from one sample, sequenced in a study of Ad26.COV2.S vaccination and SARS-CoV-2 variants (dated by TCRdb to about 2021). Interpreted using the paper, the treatment or condition label stands for: 19 received Ad26.COV2.S at low or high dose, single or two shots; several received placebo; per-sample allocation not given. For vaccine and placebo recipients, the sequenced repertoires came from samples collected on day 63 after the first injection. Libraries were built with the immunoSEQ multiplex PCR assay. TCRdb stores this immuneACCESS table with in-frame sequences only. Part of the clones is absent; in the studies checked, under half of the shortfall reflects unresolved V genes, and no reason is known for the rest. The sample table lists under 550,000 clones, over 75% of them with a count of one. The top ten hold approximately 12% of the sample.

The sequencing here drew on peripheral blood, taken in a trial of Ad26.COV2.S vaccine versus placebo. The source of these receptors is a person aged 18 to 59 who received the Ad26.COV2.S COVID-19 vaccine or a placebo.

The rearrangement uses TRBV27 and TRBJ2-2; TRBD2 agrees at 9 bases. Germline CDR1 reads MNHEY; CDR2 reads SMNVEV (reference sequence). V was pared by 7 bases and J by 3 bases, with 6 bases of the junction left unmatched. The CDR3 has 15 residues. The CDR3 DNA reads as TGTGCCAGCATGGCGGGAGGGCTGGACACCGGGGAGCTGTTTTTT. It specifies CASMAGGLDTGELFF.

V gene TRBV9 combines with J gene TRBJ1-1, with no clear D. With 4 bases removed from V and 9 bases from J, the gap between germline ends came to 13 bases. Germline lookup yields CDR1 SGDLS and CDR2 YYNGEE. The CDR3 length is 12 residues. The CDR3 DNA reads TGTGCCAGCAGCCCCCAGACTGTTAAAGCTTTCTTT. This gives the protein CASSPQTVKAFF.

The gene calls are TRBV6-2 or TRBV6-3 and TRBJ1-5; TRBD1 matches at 7 bases. The V gene's germline CDR1 is MNHEY and CDR2 SVGEGT. V lost 5 bases to trimming and J lost 0 bases; unmatched junction nucleotides: 4. The CDR3 runs 15 residues. The DNA of the CDR3 is TGTGCCAGCAGTAAACAGGGGAATAGCAATCAGCCCCAGCATTTT. It yields the protein CASSKQGNSNQPQHF.

The rearrangement uses TRBV27 and TRBJ2-2; no clear D gene. The ends were cut back, 6 bases at V and 5 bases at J, with 4 bases in the middle. The CDR3 is made up of 11 amino acids. Germline CDR1 and CDR2: MNHEY and SMNVEV (reference sequence). CDR3 DNA: TGTGCCAGCAGCCGGACCGGGGAGCTGTTTTTT. This gives the protein CASSRTGELFF.

A single count supports this clone. The V call is TRBV5-4, the J call TRBJ2-7; 7 nucleotides match TRBD1. The V and J ends lost 2 bases and 4 bases, in that order; junction bases with no gene match: 9. CDR1 is SGHNT, CDR2 YYREEE, per germline (reference sequence). The CDR3 covers 15 residues. Here the CDR3 reads CASSFRQGRGYEQYF. The CDR3 nucleotides are TGTGCCAGCAGCTTCAGACAGGGAAGAGGGTACGAGCAGTACTTC.

CDR3 amino acids: CASSSGLAGGTDTQYF. Written as DNA, the CDR3 is TGTGCCAGCTCATCTGGACTAGCGGGAGGCACAGATACGCAGTATTTT. The chain has TRBV18 and TRBJ2-3; TRBD2 matches at 13 bases. With 5 bases clipped from V and 1 base from J, the junction kept 3 bases outside the gene matches. Per the germline V gene, CDR1 is KGHSH and CDR2 is LQKENI. This CDR3 is built from 16 residues.

The V call is TRBV30, the J call TRBJ2-5; a possible D gene is TRBD2 (6 bases). CDR1 is GTSNPN, CDR2 SVGIG, per germline (reference sequence). Trimming left V 0 bases short and J 5 bases short, with 19 bases between. The CDR3 covers 16 residues. The CDR3 sequence: CAWSVPTAGTRETQYF. In DNA, the CDR3 is TGTGCCTGGAGTGTACCTACCGCGGGGACTCGGGAGACCCAGTACTTC.

V gene TRBV5-4 combines with J gene TRBJ1-2; TRBD1 aligns across 8 bases. The CDR3 spans 15 residues. Germline-derived CDR1 and CDR2 are SGHNT and YYREEE (reference sequence). Trimming removed 3 bases from V and 6 bases from J; junction bases left unmatched: 10. In DNA, the CDR3 is TGTGCCAGCAGCTCACCGAGGACAGGGTGGGATGGCTACACCTTC. Amino acid sequence: CASSSPRTGWDGYTF.

This rearrangement joins TRBV6-2 or TRBV6-3 to TRBJ2-3, with a possible D match to TRBD2 (5 bases). V was cut by 4 bases and J by 6 bases, with 14 bases left in between. Per the germline V gene, CDR1 is MNHEY and CDR2 is SVGEGT. CDR3 length: 14 residues. CDR3 nucleotides: TGTGCCAGCAGTTGGACTCACGACCGCGATACGCAGTATTTT. It codes for CASSWTHDRDTQYF.

J is TRBJ1-6 and V is TRBV5-5, with unresolved D. V lost 0 bases and J 6 bases, leaving 10 bases between the germline ends. This CDR3 is built from 15 residues. The germline gives CDR1 SGHKS, CDR2 YYEKEE (reference sequence). For the CDR3, the DNA is TGTGCCAGCAGCTTGGTACAGATGATTAATTCACCCCTCCACTTT. The encoded protein is CASSLVQMINSPLHF.

The chain uses TRBV11-2 and TRBJ2-7; 7 nucleotides align to TRBD2. The length of the CDR3 is 17 residues. Losses at the gene ends were 3 bases for V and 3 bases for J; bases not matched to a gene: 14. CDR1 is SGHAT and CDR2 is FQNNGV in the germline V gene. The CDR3, as DNA: TGTGCCAGCAGCTTCGGTACTAGCGTGAGATATGACTACGAGCAGTACTTC. Its translation: CASSFGTSVRYDYEQYF. Complete variable domain (other parts from reference TRBV11-2 and TRBJ2-7): EAGVAQSPRYKIIEKRQSVAFWCNPISGHATLYWYQQILGQGPKLLIQFQNNGVVDDSQLPKDRFSAERLKGVDSTLKIQPAKLEDSAVYLCASSFGTSVRYDYEQYFGPGTRLTVT.

The chain combines TRBV10-3 with TRBJ2-2; the match to TRBD2 covers 14 bases. CDR1 and CDR2 (germline): ENHRY, SYGVKD. J gave up 6 bases and V 10 bases, and 4 bases lay outside the gene matches. CDR3 length: 14 amino acids. DNA for the CDR3: TGTGCCACCGGGACTAGCGGGAGACCCGGGGAGCTGTTTTTT. The encoded protein is CATGTSGRPGELFF.

The genes are TRBV6-5 and TRBJ2-3; the D is unclear. Trimming cost V 4 bases and J 2 bases, with 16 bases left between them. Germline CDR1 reads MNHEY; CDR2 reads SVGAGI. The CDR3 runs to 16 residues. The CDR3 DNA reads TGTGCCAGCAGTTTGGCCCCGGCGGTTAACACAGATACGCAGTATTTT. Its protein is CASSLAPAVNTDTQYF.

This rearrangement joins TRBV28 to TRBJ2-7; D possibly corresponds to TRBD2 (7 bases). Germline-derived CDR1 and CDR2 are MDHEN and SYDVKM. This CDR3 region has 13 residues. The V end lost 7 bases, the J end lost 5 bases, and 15 bases lay between the germline ends. The CDR3 DNA is TGTGCCAGCATGGTGAGGGGGGGCAACGAGCAGTACTTC. Translation gives CASMVRGGNEQYF.

The chain is built from TRBV27 and TRBJ2-1; 9 positions agree with TRBD1. This CDR3 region has 17 residues. The V gene end was trimmed by 6 bases and the J gene end by 2 bases; junction bases not matched to a gene: 11. The germline gives CDR1 MNHEY, CDR2 SMNVEV (reference sequence). CDR3 in DNA: TGTGCCAGCAGCGAAGCACAGGGGGCAGCTCCCTACAATGAGCAGTTCTTC. Translating it yields CASSEAQGAAPYNEQFF.

V and J are TRBV2 and TRBJ1-1; D is perhaps TRBD1 (6 bases). Germline V gene lookup returns CDR1 SNHLY and CDR2 FYNNEI. The CDR3 extends over 15 amino acids. Trimming removed 4 bases at V and 0 bases at J, with 12 bases between. The CDR3 sequence is CASSAGQYLNTEAFF. DNA for the CDR3: TGTGCCAGCAGTGCGGGACAATATCTGAACACTGAAGCTTTCTTT.

This clone was found a few times. This chain links TRBV29-1 with TRBJ2-1, with 8 bases identical to TRBD2. The CDR3 sequence is 14 residues long. CDR1 and CDR2 from the germline V gene are SQVTM and ANQGSEA. Trimming took 3 bases from V and 1 from J; bases not matched to a gene: 2. As DNA, the CDR3 is TGCAGCGTTGACGCGGGGGGATCCTACAATGAGCAGTTCTTC. As protein: CSVDAGGSYNEQFF.

The chain links TRBV2 to TRBJ2-3; D is uncertain. Deletions cut 1 base from V and 2 bases from J, with 7 bases between. Per germline, CDR1 SNHLY and CDR2 FYNNEI. The CDR3 sequence is 14 residues long. The CDR3 reads CASSEVRSTDTQYF. The CDR3 DNA reads as TGTGCCAGCAGTGAAGTCCGGTCCACAGATACGCAGTATTTT.

The chain carries TRBV30 and TRBJ2-5; 8 bases are a match to TRBD2. CDR3 length: 12 amino acids. Losses at the gene ends were 2 bases for V and 5 bases for J; bases not matched to a gene: 1. Germline CDR1 reads GTSNPN; CDR2 reads SVGIG (reference sequence). For the CDR3, the DNA is TGTGCCTGGAGTCGGGGGGGTGAGACCCAGTACTTC. Amino acids: CAWSRGGETQYF.

This sequence joins TRBV11-1 and TRBJ1-3; 12 bases are a match to TRBD1. Germline CDR1 is SGHAT and CDR2 is FQDESV (reference sequence). The CDR3 totals 14 residues. J was trimmed by 10 bases and V by 4 bases; bases with no gene match: 5. The CDR3 DNA follows: TGTGCCAGCAGCTCCCGGGACAGGGGGCGGACCATATATTTT. Its protein product is CASSSRDRGRTIYF.

This clone was counted only a few times. Here the CDR3 DNA reads TGTGCCAGCAGCCGCTTGGGAGGGGCAGGTTCACCCCTCCACTTT. Residues: CASSRLGGAGSPLHF. This chain uses TRBV5-4 with TRBJ1-6, with D possibly being TRBD1 (5 bases). Trimming pared 4 bases from V and 9 bases from J, leaving 17 bases between. Germline CDR1 and CDR2: SGHNT and YYREEE (reference sequence). The CDR3 spans 15 residues. The full variable domain, rest sourced from reference TRBV5-4 and TRBJ1-6, is ETGVTQSPTHLIKTRGQQVTLRCSSQSGHNTVSWYQQALGQGPQFIFQYYREEENGRGNFPPRFSGLQFPNYSSELNVNALELDDSALYLCASSRLGGAGSPLHFGNGTRLTVT.

V usage is TRBV4-3 and J usage is TRBJ2-1; D remains unclear. Between the trimmed V and J ends, which lost 1 base and 0 bases, there was a span of 7 bases. CDR1 is LGHNA, CDR2 YSLEER, per germline. The CDR3 spans 15 residues. The CDR3 is CASSQVLSSYNEQFF. The CDR3 nucleotides read TGCGCCAGCAGCCAAGTGCTCAGCTCCTACAATGAGCAGTTCTTC.

The chain carries TRBV6-1 and TRBJ2-7; D gene uncertain. Trimming removed 1 base from V and 6 bases from J, with 7 bases in between. Looked up from germline, CDR1 is MNHNS and CDR2 is SASEGT. There are 12 residues in the CDR3. DNA for the CDR3: TGTGCCAGCAGTGAAGACCGGCTCGAGCAGTACTTC. As protein: CASSEDRLEQYF.

The gene calls are TRBV11-2 and TRBJ1-4; 8 bases line up with TRBD1. The CDR3 sequence is 15 residues long. CDR1 is SGHAT and CDR2 is FQNNGV in the germline V gene. J lost 3 bases, V lost 6 bases, and 6 bases had no gene match. CDR3 protein: CASRHGQGANEKLFF. The CDR3 nucleotides read TGTGCCAGCAGACACGGACAGGGCGCTAATGAAAAACTGTTTTTT.

V usage is TRBV27 and J usage is TRBJ1-6; D might be TRBD1 (5 bases). With 5 bases removed from V and 16 bases from J, the gap between germline ends came to 12 bases. The CDR3 is 11 amino acids. Germline lookup yields CDR1 MNHEY and CDR2 SMNVEV (reference sequence). CDR3 in DNA: TGTGCCAGCAGTGATACAGGTTTACTCCACTTT. Its translation: CASSDTGLLHF.

V usage is TRBV7-3 and J usage is TRBJ2-1; possibly TRBD2 for D (6 bases). V dropped 5 bases and J dropped 4 bases, with 9 bases sitting between them. CDR1 SGHTA and CDR2 FQGTGA come from the germline V gene. The CDR3 contains 13 residues. DNA for the CDR3: TGTGCCAGCAGCACGGGAGATTACAATGAGCAGTTCTTC. This codes for CASSTGDYNEQFF.

The chain uses TRBV19 and TRBJ2-3; D unclear. This CDR3 contains 15 residues. Trimming cost V 3 bases and J 1 base, with 11 bases left between them. The germline CDR1 and CDR2 sequences are LNHDA and SQIVND (reference sequence). The CDR3 coding sequence is TGTGCCAGTAGTATTCTACTCTCGCGCACAGATACGCAGTATTTT. It translates to CASSILLSRTDTQYF. Together with reference TRBV19 and TRBJ2-3, the CDR3 gives the full variable domain: DGGITQSPKYLFRKEGQNVTLSCEQNLNHDAMYWYRQDPGQGLRLIYYSQIVNDFQKGDIAEGYSVSREKKESFPLTVTSAQKNPTAFYLCASSILLSRTDTQYFGPGTRLTVL.

The V gene is TRBV14, the J gene TRBJ1-4; weak D call: TRBD1 (6 bases). The CDR3 is made up of 17 amino acids. CDR1 and CDR2 (germline): SGHDN, FVKESK. V shed 4 bases and J shed 8 bases, with 23 bases lying between them. The CDR3 DNA reads TGTGCCAGCAGCCCCAAAAGGGGGGCAGGAGGAGGCGAAAAACTGTTTTTT. It is translated as CASSPKRGAGGGEKLFF.

The rearrangement uses TRBV28 and TRBJ2-5, with 13 bases lining up with TRBD2. The germline V gene encodes CDR1 MDHEN and CDR2 SYDVKM. The CDR3 is made up of 18 amino acids. The V gene end was trimmed by 5 bases and the J gene end by 5 bases; junction bases not matched to a gene: 14. The DNA of the CDR3 is TGTGCCAGCAGTCTGCTATCTGGACTAGCGGGAGAGGAGGAGACCCAGTACTTC. The encoded protein is CASSLLSGLAGEEETQYF.